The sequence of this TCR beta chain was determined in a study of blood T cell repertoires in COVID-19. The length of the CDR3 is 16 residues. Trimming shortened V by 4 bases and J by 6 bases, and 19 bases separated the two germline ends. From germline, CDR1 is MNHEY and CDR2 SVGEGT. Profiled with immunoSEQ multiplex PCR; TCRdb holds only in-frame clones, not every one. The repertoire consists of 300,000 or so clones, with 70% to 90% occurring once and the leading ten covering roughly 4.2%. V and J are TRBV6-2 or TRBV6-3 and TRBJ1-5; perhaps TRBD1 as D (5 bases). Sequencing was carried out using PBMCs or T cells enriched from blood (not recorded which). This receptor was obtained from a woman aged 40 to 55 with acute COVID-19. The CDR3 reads CASSFPGEGLVQPQHF. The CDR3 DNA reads TGTGCCAGCAGTTTCCCGGGGGAGGGCTTGGTTCAGCCCCAGCATTTT.